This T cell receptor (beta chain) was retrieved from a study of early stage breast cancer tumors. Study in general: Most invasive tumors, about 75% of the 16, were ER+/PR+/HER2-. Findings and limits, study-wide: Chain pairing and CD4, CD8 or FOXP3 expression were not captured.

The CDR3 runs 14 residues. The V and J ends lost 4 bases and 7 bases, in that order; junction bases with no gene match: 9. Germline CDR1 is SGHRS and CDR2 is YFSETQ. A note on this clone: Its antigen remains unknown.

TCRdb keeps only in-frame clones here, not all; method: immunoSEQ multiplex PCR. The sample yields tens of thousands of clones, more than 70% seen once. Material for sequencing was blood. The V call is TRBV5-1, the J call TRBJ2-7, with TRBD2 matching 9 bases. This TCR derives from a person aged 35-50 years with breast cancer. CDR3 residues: CASSGIAGEGEQYF. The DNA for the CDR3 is TGCGCCAGCAGCGGGATAGCGGGAGAGGGAGAGCAGTACTTC.